The 10 T cell receptor beta chains listed next were all sequenced from one sample in a study of T cell repertoires in cytomegalovirus infection. Their target antigens are unknown. TCRdb reanalysed the reads using MiXCR and keeps one entry per CDR3 protein. The data show a few hundred thousand distinct CDR3 sequences, 20% to 25% seen once. The sequences come from cultured PBMCs, collected from culture after CMV antigen stimulation. These receptors came from a human donor in good health (CMV status not recorded). Some clones in this sample may be carry-over from other donors' samples.

The sample holds a few counts of this clonotype. The chain is built from TRBV12-3 or TRBV12-4 and TRBJ1-3, with TRBD1 matching over 9 bases. The CDR3 is 17 amino acids. With V trimmed by 5 bases and J by 0 bases, 8 bases remained unmatched. The DNA of the CDR3 is TGTGCCAGCAGTCACCGGACAGGGGCGAACTCTGGAAACACCATATATTTT. Its translation is CASSHRTGANSGNTIYF.

This clonotype has a handful of counts. The chain is built from TRBV10-2 and TRBJ1-2; possibly TRBD1 for D (5 bases). CDR3 size: 14 residues. Trimming took off 8 bases at V and 6 bases at J, with 19 bases between the two ends. The germline CDR1 and CDR2 sequences are WSHSY and SAAADI. For the CDR3, the DNA is TGCGCCAGCTCCCTGGACAACTTATTCAATGGCTACACCTTC. This encodes CASSLDNLFNGYTF.

This rearrangement joins TRBV9 to TRBJ2-1; D unclear. Trimming shortened V by 4 bases and J by 14 bases, and 16 bases separated the two germline ends. CDR3 length: 12 amino acids. CDR1 and CDR2 (germline): SGDLS, YYNGEE. The CDR3 region is CASSPNPYREFF. CDR3 DNA sequence: TGTGCCAGCAGCCCCAACCCCTACCGGGAGTTCTTC.

The chain joins TRBV6-6 to TRBJ2-1; the D is unclear. Germline CDR1 and CDR2: MNHNY and SVGAGI (reference sequence). Trimming removed 7 bases at V and 1 base at J, with 20 bases between. This CDR3 has 17 amino acids. DNA of the CDR3: TGTGCCAGCACCTTTACCCCCAGAGTGAGATCCTACAATGAGCAGTTCTTC. It specifies CASTFTPRVRSYNEQFF.

This clonotype was detected only a few times. V is TRBV30 and J is TRBJ2-3, with D possibly being TRBD2 (5 bases). Germline lookup yields CDR1 GTSNPN and CDR2 SVGIG (reference sequence). CDR3 length: 13 residues. Trimming cost V 0 bases and J 3 bases, with 7 bases left between them. In nucleotides, the CDR3 is TGTGCCTGGAGTGTAAGGAGGACAGATACGCAGTATTTT. This encodes CAWSVRRTDTQYF.

The CDR3, as DNA: TGTGCCAGCAGTTACTCGACGGCCCAAGAGACCCAGTACTTC. Encoded protein: CASSYSTAQETQYF. The V gene is TRBV6-5, the J gene TRBJ2-5; D is uncertain. Trimming took 0 bases from V and 1 from J, leaving 6 bases between them. Germline V gene lookup returns CDR1 MNHEY and CDR2 SVGAGI. CDR3 length: 14 amino acids.

This clonotype was recorded many times. The chain has TRBV7-8 and TRBJ2-1; the match to TRBD2 covers 8 bases. The ends lost 5 bases at V and 3 bases at J; junction bases unmatched: 9. In germline, CDR1 is SGHVS, CDR2 FQNEAQ. This CDR3 is built from 16 residues. The CDR3 loop is CASSPLAEAYYNEQFF. The CDR3 nucleotides are TGTGCCAGCAGCCCACTAGCGGAAGCCTACTACAATGAGCAGTTCTTC.

This clonotype occurred a few times. The chain has TRBV12-3 or TRBV12-4 and TRBJ2-3; TRBD2 agrees at 9 bases. The CDR3 is made up of 16 amino acids. V dropped 6 bases and J dropped 5; count of bases not matched to a gene: 12. In DNA, the CDR3 is TGTGCCAGCAGCCCCCCCTCCGCGGGAGGGAGAGATACGCAGTATTTT. Protein: CASSPPSAGGRDTQYF.

The J gene is TRBJ2-3, the V gene TRBV6-5, with D possibly matching TRBD2 (5 bases). Trimming left V 6 bases short and J 2 bases short, with 12 bases between. This CDR3 contains 14 residues. Germline V gene data show CDR1 as MNHEY and CDR2 as SVGAGI. The CDR3 protein is CASSRRGYTDTQYF. Here the CDR3 DNA reads TGTGCCAGCAGCCGGAGAGGGTACACAGATACGCAGTATTTT.

V usage is TRBV20-1 and J usage is TRBJ2-3; the D is unclear. Germline CDR1 reads DFQATT; CDR2 reads SNEGSKA (reference sequence). Trimming cost V 0 bases and J 0 bases, with 10 bases left between them. This CDR3 region has 15 residues. The CDR3 nucleotides are TGCAGTGCTAGAGATACAGCGCCTAGCACAGATACGCAGTATTTT. Its translation: CSARDTAPSTDTQYF.